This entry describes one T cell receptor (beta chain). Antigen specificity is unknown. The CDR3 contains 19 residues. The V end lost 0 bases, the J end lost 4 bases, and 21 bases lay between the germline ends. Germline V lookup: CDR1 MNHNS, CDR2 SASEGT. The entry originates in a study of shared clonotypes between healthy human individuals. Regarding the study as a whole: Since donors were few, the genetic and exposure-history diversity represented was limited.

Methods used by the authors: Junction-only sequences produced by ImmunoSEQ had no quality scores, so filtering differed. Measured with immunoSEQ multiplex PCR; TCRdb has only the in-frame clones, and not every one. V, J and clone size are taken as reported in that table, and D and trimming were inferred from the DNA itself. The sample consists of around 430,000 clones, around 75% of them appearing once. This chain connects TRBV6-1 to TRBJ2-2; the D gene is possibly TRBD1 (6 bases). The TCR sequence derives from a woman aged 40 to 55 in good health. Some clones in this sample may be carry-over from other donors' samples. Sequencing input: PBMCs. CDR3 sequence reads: CASSEAYPPLGGVTGELFF. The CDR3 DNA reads TGTGCCAGCAGTGAAGCTTACCCTCCCTTAGGGGGAGTCACCGGGGAGCTGTTTTTT.